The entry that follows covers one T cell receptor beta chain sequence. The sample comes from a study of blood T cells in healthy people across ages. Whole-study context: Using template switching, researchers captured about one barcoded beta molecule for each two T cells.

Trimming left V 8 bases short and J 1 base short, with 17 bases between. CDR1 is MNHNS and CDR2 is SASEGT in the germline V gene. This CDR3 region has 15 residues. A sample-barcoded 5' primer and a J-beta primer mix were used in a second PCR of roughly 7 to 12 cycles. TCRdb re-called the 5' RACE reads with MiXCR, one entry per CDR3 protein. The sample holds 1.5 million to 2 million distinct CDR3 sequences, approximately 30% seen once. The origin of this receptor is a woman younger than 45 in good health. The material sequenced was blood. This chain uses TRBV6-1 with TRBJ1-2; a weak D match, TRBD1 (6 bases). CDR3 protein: CASSDGGPSNYGYTF. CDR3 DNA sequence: TGTGCCAGCTCTGACGGGGGGCCGAGTAACTATGGCTACACCTTC.